The 27 T cell receptor beta chains presented below share a single source sample, sequenced in a study of early T cells in non-severe SARS-CoV-2 infection. TCRdb independently ran MiXCR on the 5' RACE reads; one entry per CDR3 protein. The sample lists approximately 74,000 distinct CDR3 sequences; 11% to 15% were seen once. What was sequenced was whole blood. The receptors were gathered from an adult who was a healthcare worker with PCR-confirmed SARS-CoV-2 infection or an uninfected control (not recorded which).

The genes are TRBV14 and TRBJ2-3; D is ambiguous. Germline V lookup: CDR1 SGHDN, CDR2 FVKESK. Trimming took off 3 bases at V and 2 bases at J, with 3 bases between the two ends. CDR3 size: 12 residues. CDR3 loop: CASSHDTDTQYF. The CDR3 nucleotides read TGTGCCAGCAGCCACGACACAGATACGCAGTATTTT.

This clonotype was seen repeatedly, ten times or more. The chain carries TRBV12-3 or TRBV12-4 and TRBJ2-1; TRBD1 might be the D (6 bases). The germline V and J ends were trimmed by 6 bases and 8 bases, with 14 bases remaining between them. The CDR3 runs 13 residues. DNA of the CDR3: TGTGCCAGCAGAACAGGGCGCAGGTATGAGCAGTTCTTC. Residues: CASRTGRRYEQFF.

This clonotype was observed a few times. J is TRBJ2-1 and V is TRBV6-6; 9 bases fit TRBD2. The CDR3 sequence is 15 residues long. CDR1 and CDR2 from the germline V gene are MNHNY and SVGAGI (reference sequence). After removal of 7 bases from V and 3 bases from J, the junction contained 7 bases not matched to a gene. CDR3 in amino acids: CASIKAGGRYNEQFF. In DNA, the CDR3 is TGTGCCAGCATTAAGGCGGGGGGGCGCTACAATGAGCAGTTCTTC.

The genes are TRBV20-1 and TRBJ1-1, with D perhaps matching TRBD1 (6 bases). This CDR3 contains 12 residues. Germline CDR1 and CDR2: DFQATT and SNEGSKA (reference sequence). V lost 3 bases to trimming and J lost 4 bases, with 9 bases between them. CDR3 residues: CSASQGRTEAFF. For the CDR3, the DNA is TGCAGTGCTAGTCAGGGGCGCACTGAAGCTTTCTTT.

This clonotype was detected a few times. This chain joins TRBV29-1 and TRBJ2-7, with TRBD1 as a possible D gene (6 bases). The CDR3 is 12 residues long. CDR1 and CDR2 (germline): SQVTM, ANQGSEA. The ends were cut back, 5 bases at V and 7 bases at J, with 15 bases in the middle. The CDR3 loop is CSVTEPGTEQYF. CDR3 coding DNA: TGCAGCGTTACCGAACCTGGGACAGAGCAGTACTTC.

This clonotype has more than one count but fewer than ten. The chain links TRBV20-1 to TRBJ2-5; 7 bases agree with TRBD1. V was clipped by 0 bases and J by 0 bases; unmatched bases: 4. The CDR3 has 15 amino acids. Germline CDR1 DFQATT, CDR2 SNEGSKA (reference sequence). The CDR3 region has the DNA TGCAGTGCTAGAGATGGACAGGAGCACCAAGAGACCCAGTACTTC. This translates into CSARDGQEHQETQYF.

This clonotype came up a few times. The rearrangement uses TRBV5-1 and TRBJ2-3; a possible D gene is TRBD2 (6 bases). This CDR3 is 15 amino acids long. Germline values: CDR1 SGHRS, CDR2 YFSETQ. The V end was cut by 2 bases, the J end by 2 bases, with 12 bases between. The chain's CDR3 is CASSFEDYNTDTQYF. The CDR3 DNA reads TGCGCCAGCAGCTTTGAGGACTATAACACAGATACGCAGTATTTT.

This clonotype has ten or more counts. This chain connects TRBV30 to TRBJ2-7, with no clear D. This CDR3 contains 13 residues. Trimming pared 0 bases from V and 2 bases from J, leaving 8 bases between. CDR1 is GTSNPN, CDR2 SVGIG, per germline (reference sequence). Here the CDR3 reads CAWSVQRAYEQYF. The CDR3 nucleotides read TGTGCCTGGAGTGTACAACGTGCCTACGAGCAGTACTTC.

V is TRBV12-3 or TRBV12-4 and J is TRBJ1-4; unclear D gene. Trimming took off 4 bases at V and 5 bases at J, with 8 bases between the two ends. This CDR3 comprises 13 residues. The chain's CDR3 is CASSWRSNEKLFF. The DNA for the CDR3 is TGTGCCAGCAGTTGGAGGAGCAATGAAAAACTGTTTTTT.

V and J are TRBV3-1 and TRBJ2-5, with unresolved D. The CDR3 is made up of 12 amino acids. The V gene lost 7 bases and the J gene lost 3 bases, with 9 bases spanning the gap. CDR1 is LGHDT, CDR2 YNNKEL, per germline (reference sequence). DNA of the CDR3: TGTGCCAGCATAGGTCGGAAAGAGACCCAGTACTTC. This sequence encodes CASIGRKETQYF.

The CDR3 DNA sequence: TGCAGCGTTGAAAGTGAGACCCAGTACTTC. Encoded protein: CSVESETQYF. J is TRBJ2-5 and V is TRBV29-1; D uncertain. V lost 2 bases to trimming and J lost 5 bases, with 3 bases between them. CDR3 length equals 10 residues. CDR1 is SQVTM and CDR2 is ANQGSEA in the germline V gene.

This clonotype has more than one count but fewer than ten. This chain uses TRBV28 with TRBJ2-4; possible D gene TRBD1, 6 bases. CDR3 length: 17 residues. Trimming shortened V by 1 base and J by 0 bases, and 13 bases separated the two germline ends. Germline assignment: CDR1 MDHEN and CDR2 SYDVKM. CDR3 loop: CASSLFRDNLAKNIQYF. The CDR3 bases are TGTGCCAGCAGTTTATTCCGGGACAACCTAGCCAAAAACATTCAGTACTTC.

This clonotype was seen more than once but under ten times. The chain has TRBV7-2 and TRBJ2-7; no reliable D call. This CDR3 has 13 residues. The ends were cut back, 4 bases at V and 3 bases at J, with 10 bases in the middle. The V gene's germline CDR1 is SGHTA and CDR2 FQGNSA. CDR3 region: CASSWAQNYEQYF. CDR3 DNA sequence: TGTGCCAGCAGCTGGGCGCAAAACTACGAGCAGTACTTC.

This clonotype was counted many times. The chain couples TRBV11-2 to TRBJ1-2; D remains unclear. From germline, CDR1 is SGHAT and CDR2 FQNNGV. This CDR3 spans 15 amino acids. The ends were cut back, 3 bases at V and 3 bases at J, with 14 bases in the middle. Written as DNA, the CDR3 is TGTGCCAGCAGCTTGCGTGGATCGGGGTACTATGGCTACACCTTC. Encoded protein: CASSLRGSGYYGYTF.

This chain uses TRBV6-1 with TRBJ1-3; possibly TRBD1 for D (5 bases). CDR1 is MNHNS, CDR2 SASEGT, per germline. V lost 2 bases to trimming and J lost 2 bases, with 13 bases between them. This CDR3 comprises 16 residues. DNA of the CDR3: TGTGCCAGCAGTGAAACTTTCCCAGGGACTGGAAACACCATATATTTT. This codes for CASSETFPGTGNTIYF.

This rearrangement joins TRBV20-1 to TRBJ1-2; TRBD1 might be the D (5 bases). V was shortened by 5 bases and J by 6 bases, with 19 bases between the two germline ends. This CDR3 comprises 14 residues. Germline assignment: CDR1 DFQATT and CDR2 SNEGSKA (reference sequence). For the CDR3, the DNA is TGCAGTGCTGCCAACACGTGGGACGAGAATGGCTACACCTTC. Amino acids: CSAANTWDENGYTF.

A few counts support this clonotype. The CDR3: CASSSRASNEKLFF. The CDR3 DNA follows: TGCGCCAGCTCAAGCAGGGCATCTAATGAAAAACTGTTTTTT. This chain uses TRBV5-1 with TRBJ1-4, with a weak D call TRBD1 (5 bases). The CDR3 has 14 residues. CDR1 and CDR2 (germline): SGHRS, YFSETQ. The V gene lost 7 bases and the J gene lost 3 bases, with 13 bases spanning the gap.

In its sample, this clonotype was seen a few times. The rearrangement joins TRBV20-1 to TRBJ1-1; the D gene is possibly TRBD1 (5 bases). Germline V gene data show CDR1 as DFQATT and CDR2 as SNEGSKA (reference sequence). CDR3 length: 12 amino acids. Trimming removed 1 base from V and 6 bases from J, with 9 bases in between. CDR3 region: CSARGGYAEAFF. The CDR3 coding sequence is TGCAGTGCTAGAGGGGGGTACGCTGAAGCTTTCTTT.

The V and J genes are TRBV9 and TRBJ1-3; 7 positions match TRBD1. Losses at the gene ends were 2 bases for V and 5 bases for J; bases not matched to a gene: 4. Germline CDR1 reads SGDLS; CDR2 reads YYNGEE. CDR3 length: 14 amino acids. CDR3 loop: CASSVGTARNTIYF. The CDR3 coding sequence is TGTGCCAGCAGCGTGGGGACAGCTAGAAACACCATATATTTT.

This clonotype was seen more than once but under ten times. The CDR3 is CSVAPTGSYEQYF. Written as DNA, the CDR3 is TGCAGCGTTGCCCCAACAGGAAGTTACGAGCAGTACTTC. This rearrangement joins TRBV29-1 to TRBJ2-7; D might be TRBD1 (5 bases). The CDR3 is 13 amino acids. The ends were cut back, 4 bases at V and 4 bases at J, with 14 bases in the middle. Germline values: CDR1 SQVTM, CDR2 ANQGSEA.

The CDR3, as DNA: TGTGCCAGCAGCCAACTGGGCAGGGTAAACACAGATACGCAGTATTTT. The encoded protein is CASSQLGRVNTDTQYF. This chain uses TRBV14 with TRBJ2-3, with a possible D match to TRBD1 (5 bases). V was pared by 2 bases and J by 2 bases, with 14 bases between. Germline lookup yields CDR1 SGHDN and CDR2 FVKESK. This CDR3 spans 16 amino acids.

The V and J genes are TRBV5-1 and TRBJ1-2; 8 bases fit TRBD1. Germline values: CDR1 SGHRS, CDR2 YFSETQ. The CDR3 has 13 amino acids. Trimming removed 4 bases from V and 7 bases from J; junction bases left unmatched: 6. DNA for the CDR3: TGCGCCAGCAGCGTGGACAGGGCGGCTGGCTACACCTTC. Protein: CASSVDRAAGYTF.

CDR3: CASRSTGDYQPQHF. The CDR3, as DNA: TGTGCCAGCAGATCCACAGGGGATTATCAGCCCCAGCATTTT. The genes are TRBV6-2 or TRBV6-3 and TRBJ1-5; 7 bases agree with TRBD1. This CDR3 is built from 14 residues. Germline-derived CDR1 and CDR2 are MNHEY and SVGEGT. J was trimmed by 5 bases and V by 6 bases; bases with no gene match: 7.

The V gene is TRBV11-1, the J gene TRBJ2-2; D gene uncertain. This CDR3 spans 16 amino acids. CDR1 and CDR2 (germline): SGHAT, FQDESV (reference sequence). V lost 3 bases, J lost 1 base, and 12 bases lay in between. CDR3 protein: CASSFFSGQNTGELFF. CDR3 DNA: TGTGCCAGCAGCTTCTTTTCGGGCCAGAACACCGGGGAGCTGTTTTTT.

This clonotype was counted many times. The chain has TRBV7-9 and TRBJ1-2; D is undetermined. Germline V lookup: CDR1 SEHNR, CDR2 FQNEAQ (reference sequence). CDR3 length: 15 residues. Trimming cost V 1 base and J 4 bases, with 13 bases left between them. In DNA, the CDR3 is TGTGCCAGCAGCTTAGGGTCTCGGCAGTCCTATGGCTACACCTTC. It codes for CASSLGSRQSYGYTF.

This clonotype was counted only a few times. The V and J genes are TRBV29-1 and TRBJ1-1; no definite D call. CDR1 is SQVTM, CDR2 ANQGSEA, per germline. Trimming took 4 bases from V and 0 from J, leaving 15 bases between them. CDR3 length equals 15 residues. CDR3 sequence reads: CSVVVRPGMNTEAFF. The CDR3 nucleotides are TGCAGCGTTGTGGTCAGACCTGGAATGAACACTGAAGCTTTCTTT.

In its sample, this clonotype was seen a few times. The chain joins TRBV6-2 or TRBV6-3 to TRBJ2-1; D is perhaps TRBD2 (6 bases). V was clipped by 3 bases and J by 0 bases, with 9 bases between them. CDR1 and CDR2 (germline): MNHEY, SVGEGT. The CDR3 consists of 15 residues. In nucleotides, the CDR3 is TGTGCCAGCAGTTATCGGGGGAGCTCCTACAATGAGCAGTTCTTC. Translation: CASSYRGSSYNEQFF.